The following is a T cell receptor (beta chain) sequence with its context. Its antigen remains unidentified. No much larger clone exists at a distance of one base, and base qualities are not known. The immunoSEQ Assay, a bias-controlled multiplex PCR, was used to amplify TCRbeta CDR3 regions from genomic DNA. The published analysis was carried out like this. Nucleated cell counts per sample were estimated from amplification of reference gene primers within the assay. Sequence reads were collapsed and filtered to measure the absolute abundance of every unique TCRbeta CDR3 rearrangement. For each sample, productive Simpson clonality was calculated as the square root of Simpson's diversity index across productive rearrangements. Held by TCRdb, this immuneACCESS table contains in-frame sequences only and omits some clones. Under half of the omission traces to an unresolved V gene where checked; the cause of the rest is unknown. That table is the source of V, J and clone size, and D and trimming were worked out from the DNA. The sample contains some 400,000 clones, approximately 80% of them found a single time. The top ten clonotypes cover over 0.95% of the sample.

The sample belongs to a study of blood T cell repertoires in COVID-19 (dated by TCRdb to the early 2020s). At the level of the whole study: The collaborator samples originated in the United States, Italy and Spain and spanned the acute and convalescent phases of COVID-19. HLA class I and class II types, where available, came from metadata supplied by the sample provider rather than from assay-based typing. The prospective study material was composed of cDNA or gDNA derived from T cells, B-cell-depleted T cells, or PBMCs. The repertoires were released in a freely available public database meant as a resource for research on the immune response to SARS-CoV-2. The dataset comprised deeply sampled blood TCRbeta repertoires from subjects exposed to, actively infected with, or recovered from COVID-19. Sample metadata almost always included a de-identified subject ID, COVID-19 status, age in years and sex. The samples were drawn from two sources: the first 160 participants of the ongoing ImmuneRACE study, and over 1,000 subjects contributed by 6 global collaborators.

Collaborating institutions collected whole blood in K2EDTA tubes following their own protocols. For TCRbeta analysis, collaborators shipped samples in one of three forms: frozen whole blood, isolated PBMCs, or DNA extracted from either of those sample types. General conclusions and limits of the study: Clinical and demographic metadata were provided uncurated, with the amount varying by source and participant.

Trimming accounts for 5 bases at V and 2 bases at J, while the number of junction bases matched to no gene is 6. Sequences SEHNR (CDR1) and FQNEAQ (CDR2) are obtained from the germline V gene (reference sequence). Including the terminal cysteine and phenylalanine, the CDR3 comprises 14 residues. Only the CDR3 part of the read is kept: 42 bases, read in frame from the first base. The rearranged chain carries TRBV7-9 and TRBJ2-7; a stretch of 7 junction bases matches TRBD2. This TCR came from a human donor with acute or convalescent COVID-19. The donor label of this sample is uncertain. The sequenced sample consisted of peripheral blood. The CDR3 region has the sequence CASSAAGAAYEQYF. The bases are TGTGCCAGCAGCGCCGCGGGAGCAGCCTACGAGCAGTACTTC.